A single sample gave rise to the 5 T cell receptor beta chains below, sequenced in a study of shared clonotypes between healthy human individuals. The data were produced by immunoSEQ multiplex PCR, yet TCRdb's version contains in-frame clones alone and is incomplete. The data contain 780,000 or so clones, 72% of them singletons. The specimen was memory CD4+ T cells sorted from blood. This sample's subset: CD45RA-negative fraction. Receptor source: a woman aged 25 to 39 in good health.

The chain recombines TRBV10-3 with TRBJ2-7, with D maybe TRBD1 (6 bases). CDR1 is ENHRY and CDR2 is SYGVKD in the germline V gene. V gave up 7 bases and J gave up 0 bases, with 16 bases separating them. CDR3 length: 15 amino acids. The CDR3 sequence: CAITKRTVYSYEQYF. The CDR3 region has the DNA TGTGCCATCACAAAACGGACAGTCTACTCCTACGAGCAGTACTTC.

This sequence joins TRBV5-4 and TRBJ2-7; D may be TRBD2 (6 bases). The CDR3 totals 14 residues. Trimming pared 2 bases from V and 0 bases from J, leaving 9 bases between. CDR1 is SGHNT, CDR2 YYREEE, per germline (reference sequence). CDR3 in amino acids: CASSLMGGSYEQYF. Written as DNA, the CDR3 is TGTGCCAGCAGCTTAATGGGGGGCTCCTACGAGCAGTACTTC.

The table lists this clone with a few counts. V is TRBV19 and J is TRBJ1-1; 8 bases map to TRBD1. Germline V gene lookup returns CDR1 LNHDA and CDR2 SQIVND (reference sequence). The CDR3 has 15 amino acids. J was trimmed by 7 bases and V by 1 base; bases with no gene match: 8. DNA of the CDR3: TGTGCCAGTAGTATAGTTGGACAGGGTTTTGGTGAAGCTTTCTTT. As protein: CASSIVGQGFGEAFF. Variable domain in full (rest from reference TRBV19 and TRBJ1-1): DGGITQSPKYLFRKEGQNVTLSCEQNLNHDAMYWYRQDPGQGLRLIYYSQIVNDFQKGDIAEGYSVSREKKESFPLTVTSAQKNPTAFYLCASSIVGQGFGEAFFGQGTRLTVV.

The chain is built from TRBV7-6 and TRBJ2-7; 7 bases align to TRBD2. Germline V lookup: CDR1 SGHVS, CDR2 FNYEAQ. This CDR3 spans 19 amino acids. Germline trimming cut 5 bases from V and 1 base from J; bases unmatched to any gene: 20. The CDR3 loop is CASSHHTLYIAGPSYEQYF. The CDR3 coding sequence is TGTGCCAGCAGCCACCACACCTTATATATAGCGGGCCCGTCCTACGAGCAGTACTTC. Based on the CDR3 plus reference TRBV7-6 and TRBJ2-7, the full variable domain is GAGVSQSPRYKVTKRGQDVALRCDPISGHVSLYWYRQALGQGPEFLTYFNYEAQQDKSGLPNDRFSAERPEGSISTLTIQRTEQRDSAMYRCASSHHTLYIAGPSYEQYFGPGTRLTVT.

This clone was detected only a few times. This chain connects TRBV11-2 to TRBJ2-4, with TRBD2 matching over 7 bases. This CDR3 contains 15 residues. Germline-derived CDR1 and CDR2 are SGHAT and FQNNGV. Losses at the gene ends were 3 bases for V and 7 bases for J; bases not matched to a gene: 9. CDR3 protein: CASSFLGGRGNIQYF. DNA of the CDR3: TGTGCCAGCAGCTTTTTGGGCGGGAGAGGGAACATTCAGTACTTC.